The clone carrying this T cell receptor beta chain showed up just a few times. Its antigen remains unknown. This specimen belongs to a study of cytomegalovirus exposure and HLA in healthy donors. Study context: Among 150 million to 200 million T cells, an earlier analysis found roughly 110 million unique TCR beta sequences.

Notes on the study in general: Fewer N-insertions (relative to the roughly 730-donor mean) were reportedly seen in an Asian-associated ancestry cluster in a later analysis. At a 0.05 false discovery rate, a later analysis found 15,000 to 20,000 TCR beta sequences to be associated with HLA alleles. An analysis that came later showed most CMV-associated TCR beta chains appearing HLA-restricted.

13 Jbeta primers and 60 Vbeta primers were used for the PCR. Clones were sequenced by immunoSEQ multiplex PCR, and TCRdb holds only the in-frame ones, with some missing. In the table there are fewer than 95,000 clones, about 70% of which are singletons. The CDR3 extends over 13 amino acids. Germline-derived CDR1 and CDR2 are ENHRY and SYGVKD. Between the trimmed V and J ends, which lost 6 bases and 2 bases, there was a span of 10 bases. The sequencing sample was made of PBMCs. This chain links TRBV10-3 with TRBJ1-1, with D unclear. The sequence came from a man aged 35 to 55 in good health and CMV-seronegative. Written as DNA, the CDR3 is TGTGCCATCAGCGATACATCAAACACTGAAGCTTTCTTT. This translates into CAISDTSNTEAFF.